The sequence of this TCR beta chain was determined in a study of T-cell memory formation after mild COVID-19 (dated by TCRdb to the early 2020s). About the investigation overall: TCR sequence clusters from the two donors were found to be largely donor specific. In a couple of donors, T-cell clones that expanded and contracted after mild COVID-19 were tracked by sequencing TCRalpha and TCRbeta repertoires over time. Two young, previously healthy adult volunteers made up the cohort, one male and one female. Paper-wide results and their limitations: Some responding clones were detected in pre-infection memory, which suggested that pre-existing cross-reactive memory T cells had joined the SARS-CoV-2 response. The second-wave clones that peaked on day 37 were not confirmed to be SARS-CoV-2 specific. The study covered only a couple of mild cases, and larger cohorts including severe cases with pre-infection samples were considered necessary. Contracting CD4+ clones were found mainly in CM and EM memory subsets, while CD8+ clones were enriched in EMRA. Clones contracting from day 15 to 85 had balanced CD4/CD8 phenotypes, while a second wave expanding from day 15 to 37 was biased towards CD4+.

Ficoll-Paque density gradient centrifugation was the method used to isolate PBMCs. Notes on this clonotype: The antigen it binds to is not known. Per-nucleotide qualities are absent, and no much larger clonotype sits a single base away.

This sample was sequenced with an Illumina NovaSeq 6000. cDNA libraries for TCRalpha and TCRbeta were prepared by 5'RACE using constant-segment primers, with sample barcodes and unique molecular identifiers added. RNA was extracted from every sample with Trizol reagent. Amplification of the libraries took two PCR steps, and the second step added a second sample barcode plus Illumina TruSeq adapters. Libraries were sequenced on an Illumina NovaSeq with 2 x 150 bp paired-end reads. On the study's bioinformatics: Demultiplexing of reads and collapsing into UMI-guided consensus sequences were performed with migec v1.2.7. Using mixcr v2.1.11, the UMI consensuses were aligned to TRA and TRB V and J templates and assembled into clonotypes. Expanded or contracted clonotypes were those called significant by both edgeR and NoisET, with noise models trained on biological replicates. edgeR calls used a false discovery rate-adjusted p below 0.01 and a log2 fold-change threshold of 1. PCA with hierarchical clustering of max-normalized trajectories of the 1000 most abundant clonotypes was used as exploratory dynamics analysis. Separately sequenced CD4+ and CD8+ repertoires were used to assign the CD4 or CD8 phenotype of responding clones. The public reads were quality trimmed at Q25 with fastp and then assembled into clones with MiXCR by TCRdb, keeping productive beta chains. When rows share a CDR3 protein, they turn into one entry using the most common DNA and genes. TCRdb, rather than the study authors, made the V and J calls. The sample table lists 580,000 or so distinct CDR3 sequences, 15% to 20% of them with a count of one. Roughly 8.2% of the sample is held by the ten biggest clonotypes.

From cysteine to phenylalanine, the CDR3 is 16 amino acids long. Just CDR3 DNA is preserved here, 48 bases in frame from base 1. V loses 6 bases at its end and J loses 4 bases; junction bases beyond the gene matches: 10. The chain is encoded by TRBV12-3 or TRBV12-4 joined to TRBJ2-7, with TRBD2 identical over 12 junction bases. Source material: PBMCs or a T cell subset sorted from them (not recorded which). The origin of this receptor is an adult woman who had mild COVID-19 (a few samples of this study predate the infection). The sample titles of this study are shuffled in the database, so cell type and time point are left out; the donor was told from shared clones. The CDR3 region reads CASSKGLAGSGYEQYF. The base sequence is TGTGCCAGCAGCAAGGGACTAGCGGGCTCCGGGTACGAGCAGTACTTC.